Listed below are T cell receptor beta chains from one sample, sequenced in a study of blood T cell repertoires in COVID-19. The protocol was immunoSEQ multiplex PCR, while the TCRdb copy is restricted to in-frame clones and leaves out a portion. The data contain 120,000 or so clones, 75% to 85% of them singletons. Sequenced: peripheral blood. These receptors came from a woman aged 55-75 years with acute or convalescent COVID-19. The CDR3 runs from the conserved cysteine through the conserved F or W. D genes are given only for firm matches. Expanded clones are given a class, and other clones once, few, many or no size at all.

V gene	J gene	clone size	D gene	CDR3 DNA	CDR3 protein
TRBV7-2	TRBJ2-3	once	.	TGTGCCAGCAGCTTAAACGGGTACACAGATACGCAGTATTTT	CASSLNGYTDTQYF
TRBV4-2	TRBJ1-5	.	TRBD1	TGTGCCAGCAGCCCACAGGGGGCTCATAGCAATCAGCCCCAGCATTTT	CASSPQGAHSNQPQHF
TRBV19	TRBJ1-2	.	.	TGTGCCAGTAGTATATACTTGGGACATTTTGGCTACACCTTC	CASSIYLGHFGYTF
TRBV5-1	TRBJ1-1	.	.	TGCGCCAGCAGCTTGGAGCTTCAGAACACTGAAGCTTTCTTT	CASSLELQNTEAFF
TRBV27	TRBJ1-6	.	.	TGTGCCAGCAGTTTATACGGGGGTGGTTCACCCCTCCACTTT	CASSLYGGGSPLHF
TRBV19	TRBJ2-1	.	.	TGTGCCAGCGCTGTGAGCTCCTACAATGAGCAGTTCTTC	CASAVSSYNEQFF
TRBV21-1	TRBJ1-1	.	.	TGTGCCAGCAGCGTATCTCCCGGACAGGGGTGGCAAGCTTTCTTT	CASSVSPGQGWQAFF
TRBV5-6	TRBJ1-5	once	.	TGTGCCAGCAGCTTGGGAGGAGGGGTCCTTGGGCCCCAGCATTTT	CASSLGGGVLGPQHF
TRBV5-5	TRBJ1-5	.	TRBD1	TGTGCCAGCAGCATGGGACAGTCCCAGCCCCAGCATTTT	CASSMGQSQPQHF
TRBV9	TRBJ2-1	.	.	TGTGCCAGCAGCTTTTCAGGGAATGAGCAGTTCTTC	CASSFSGNEQFF
TRBV7-2	TRBJ1-3	.	.	TGTGCCAGCTCCCGACAGCGTAGCAATTCAGGGTGGGGAAACACCATATATTTT	CASSRQRSNSGWGNTIYF
TRBV5-6	TRBJ1-3	.	.	TGTGCCAGCAGCTTACGGTGGGGCCGCTCTGGAAACACCATATATTTT	CASSLRWGRSGNTIYF
TRBV18	TRBJ2-2	.	.	TGTGCCAGCTCTCCAGGGGGGTCGAACACCGGGGAGCTGTTTTTT	CASSPGGSNTGELFF
TRBV3-1/TRBV3-2	TRBJ2-7	.	.	TGTGCCAGCAGCGACTCTGGGAGGGGGGTCTATAGAAACTACGAGCAGTACTTC	CASSDSGRGVYRNYEQYF
TRBV24-1	TRBJ1-5	.	TRBD1	TGTGCCACCAGTGGGACAGGGGGCAATCAGCCCCAGCATTTT	CATSGTGGNQPQHF
TRBV24-1	TRBJ2-7	.	.	TGTGCCACCAGTGAAGGGGCGACATACGAGCAGTACTTC	CATSEGATYEQYF
TRBV2	TRBJ1-2	.	TRBD1	TGTGCCAGCAATCCACAGGGGAACTATGGCTACACCTTC	CASNPQGNYGYTF
TRBV7-2	TRBJ1-5	.	.	TGTGCCAGCAGCTTAAACGGACAATCAGCCCAGCATTTT	CASSLNGQSAQHF
TRBV3-1/TRBV3-2	TRBJ1-1	.	TRBD1	TGTGCCAGCAGCCATAGGGACAGGGGAGGGGATGGAGCTTTCTTT	CASSHRDRGGDGAFF
TRBV25-1	TRBJ2-1	once	TRBD2	TGTGCCAGCAGGAGGAGCGGGGGGACCTACAATGAGCAGTTCTTC	CASRRSGGTYNEQFF
TRBV18	TRBJ2-7	.	TRBD2	TGTGCCAGCTCACCAGGGGGGGTCACCTACGAGCAGTACTTC	CASSPGGVTYEQYF
TRBV3-1/TRBV3-2	TRBJ2-5	once	.	TGTGCCAGCAGCGAAGACCCTTCCGAAGAGACCCAGTACTTC	CASSEDPSEETQYF
TRBV28	TRBJ1-4	few	.	TGTGCCAGCAGAACAGGGTATGAAAAACTGTTTTTT	CASRTGYEKLFF